This entry lists 25 T cell receptor beta chains sequenced from one sample in a study of post-analysis software for immune sequencing data. Findings of the study overall: About five TRBV segments, including TRBV5-6, TRBV5-1 and TRBV20-1, were more frequent in patients than controls.

Prepared TCR beta cDNA libraries contained unique molecular identifiers. A single record per CDR3 protein comes from TCRdb applying MiXCR to the PCR reads. The sample has roughly 410,000 distinct CDR3 sequences, roughly 36% seen once. Their cognate antigens are unknown. The sample comprised blood. The receptors originated from a girl aged 5-17 years with multiple sclerosis.

This clonotype turned up a few times. The chain employs TRBV4-3 and TRBJ1-2; 9 bases are a match to TRBD1. V gave up 4 bases and J gave up 8 bases; unmatched junction bases: 8. Germline V gene sequence: CDR1 LGHNA, CDR2 YSLEER. CDR3 length: 14 residues. Here the CDR3 reads CASSPAWDREGYTF. The CDR3 DNA reads as TGCGCCAGCAGCCCCGCCTGGGACAGGGAGGGCTACACCTTC.

This clonotype was detected a few times. This chain uses TRBV7-2 with TRBJ1-4; a possible D gene is TRBD1 (5 bases). Germline V gives CDR1 SGHTA, CDR2 FQGNSA. There are 16 residues in the CDR3. V was pared by 6 bases and J by 0 bases, with 14 bases between. In nucleotides, the CDR3 is TGTGCCAGCAGTCAAGGACACCTTACAACTAATGAAAAACTGTTTTTT. Protein sequence: CASSQGHLTTNEKLFF. Filled out from reference TRBV7-2 and TRBJ1-4, the complete variable domain reads GAGVSQSPSNKVTEKGKDVELRCDPISGHTALYWYRQSLGQGLEFLIYFQGNSAPDKSGLPSDRFSAERTGGSVSTLTIQRTQQEDSAVYLCASSQGHLTTNEKLFFGSGTQLSVL.

This chain links TRBV19 with TRBJ1-1; 8 bases are a match to TRBD1. V dropped 7 bases and J dropped 4; count of bases not matched to a gene: 14. Germline lookup yields CDR1 LNHDA and CDR2 SQIVND (reference sequence). The CDR3 has 16 residues. The CDR3 is CASTTEGYRGGTEAFF. DNA for the CDR3: TGTGCCAGTACCACAGAGGGGTACAGGGGGGGCACTGAAGCTTTCTTT.

The genes are TRBV7-2 and TRBJ2-3, with 12 nucleotides matching TRBD2. The V gene end was trimmed by 1 base and the J gene end by 2 bases; junction bases not matched to a gene: 10. The CDR3 is 19 amino acids. CDR1 SGHTA and CDR2 FQGNSA come from the germline V gene. Here the CDR3 DNA reads TGTGCCAGCAGCTTAGGTTCGCTAGCGGGGGGGTGGGTCACAGATACGCAGTATTTT. It encodes CASSLGSLAGGWVTDTQYF.

V is TRBV6-1 and J is TRBJ1-1; 8 nucleotides align to TRBD1. Per germline, CDR1 MNHNS and CDR2 SASEGT. Trimming took 4 bases from V and 1 from J; bases not matched to a gene: 5. This CDR3 is built from 15 residues. CDR3: CASSGLTGANTEAFF. As DNA, the CDR3 is TGTGCCAGCAGTGGATTGACAGGGGCGAACACTGAAGCTTTCTTT.

The V and J genes are TRBV7-8 and TRBJ2-1; no clear D. In germline, CDR1 is SGHVS, CDR2 FQNEAQ. CDR3 size: 13 residues. Trimming stripped 4 bases from V and 8 bases from J, with 12 bases between. The CDR3 sequence: CASSSLETDEQFF. For the CDR3, the DNA is TGTGCCAGCAGCTCCCTGGAAACCGATGAGCAGTTCTTC.

This clonotype occurred a few times. The CDR3 here is CASSQGPPVEQYF. DNA for the CDR3: TGTGCCAGCAGCCAGGGACCCCCTGTGGAGCAGTACTTC. J is TRBJ2-7 and V is TRBV7-2; possibly TRBD1 or TRBD2 for D (5 bases each). With 5 bases removed from V and 7 bases from J, the gap between germline ends came to 15 bases. CDR1 and CDR2 (germline): SGHTA, FQGNSA. This CDR3 contains 13 residues.

This chain joins TRBV4-1 and TRBJ2-5, with unresolved D. The germline gives CDR1 MGHRA, CDR2 YSYEKL. With 2 bases removed from V and 4 bases from J, the gap between germline ends came to 14 bases. The CDR3 runs 15 residues. The CDR3 DNA is TGCGCCAGCAGCCAAATATTCCCCGTGCCAGAGACCCAGTACTTC. Residues: CASSQIFPVPETQYF.

The chain uses TRBV27 and TRBJ1-1, with 9 bases lining up with TRBD1. The CDR3 consists of 16 residues. Germline values: CDR1 MNHEY, CDR2 SMNVEV (reference sequence). V lost 4 bases and J lost 3; bases outside the gene matches: 9. The CDR3 DNA follows: TGTGCCAGCAGTTCCAAACAGGGGGCGCGGGACACTGAAGCTTTCTTT. This translates into CASSSKQGARDTEAFF.

The CDR3 protein is CASSLRDRAYGEQFF. The CDR3 DNA follows: TGTGCCAGCAGCCTCCGGGACAGGGCTTACGGTGAGCAGTTCTTC. The V call is TRBV6-2 or TRBV6-3, the J call TRBJ2-1; 9 bases match TRBD1. After removal of 6 bases from V and 9 bases from J, the junction contained 12 bases not matched to a gene. Germline CDR1 reads MNHEY; CDR2 reads SVGEGT. The CDR3 has 15 residues.

The chain carries TRBV12-3 or TRBV12-4 and TRBJ2-1, with 11 bases identical to TRBD2. The CDR3 consists of 16 residues. The V and J ends lost 5 bases and 4 bases, in that order; junction bases with no gene match: 7. The CDR3 DNA reads TGTGCCAGCAGTATGCGGACTAGCGGGTTATACAATGAGCAGTTCTTC. Protein sequence: CASSMRTSGLYNEQFF.

The chain is built from TRBV7-9 and TRBJ2-1, with 7 bases identical to TRBD1. CDR3 length equals 14 residues. V trimming: 6 bases; J trimming: 2 bases; junction bases outside the gene matches: 4. Germline CDR1 reads SEHNR; CDR2 reads FQNEAQ (reference sequence). The CDR3 DNA sequence: TGTGCCAGCAGGACGCAGGGGGCCTACAATGAGCAGTTCTTC. This codes for CASRTQGAYNEQFF.

To note about this clonotype: Being one base from a much bigger clone, this may be a read error. The V and J genes are TRBV6-2 or TRBV6-3 and TRBJ2-7; tentatively, D is TRBD1 (5 bases). V was clipped by 7 bases and J by 3 bases, with 13 bases between them. Germline V gene data show CDR1 as MNHEY and CDR2 as SVGEGT. CDR3 length: 13 amino acids. The CDR3 nucleotides read TGTGCCAGCACCGAGACAGAGTTCTACGAGCAGTACTTC. Residues: CASTETEFYEQYF.

The gene calls are TRBV6-2 or TRBV6-3 and TRBJ2-7; D is unresolved. V was shortened by 2 bases and J by 4 bases, with 9 bases between the two germline ends. The CDR3 loop spans 13 amino acids. Looked up from germline, CDR1 is MNHEY and CDR2 is SVGEGT. The CDR3 loop is CASSYGHPYEQYF. CDR3 nucleotide sequence: TGTGCCAGCAGTTACGGGCACCCGTACGAGCAGTACTTC.

CDR3 residues: CASSFEIGVGPYNEQFF. For the CDR3, the DNA is TGTGCCAGCAGCTTTGAGATCGGGGTGGGACCCTACAATGAGCAGTTCTTC. V is TRBV7-2 and J is TRBJ2-1; D could derive from TRBD1 or TRBD2 (5 bases each). CDR3 length equals 17 residues. In germline, CDR1 is SGHTA, CDR2 FQGNSA. Between the trimmed V and J ends, which lost 3 bases and 2 bases, there was a span of 17 bases. Drawing the rest from reference TRBV7-2 and TRBJ2-1, the complete variable domain is GAGVSQSPSNKVTEKGKDVELRCDPISGHTALYWYRQSLGQGLEFLIYFQGNSAPDKSGLPSDRFSAERTGGSVSTLTIQRTQQEDSAVYLCASSFEIGVGPYNEQFFGPGTRLTVL.

The chain uses TRBV28 and TRBJ1-2; D not certain. V lost 11 bases and J lost 2, with 12 bases in between. This CDR3 comprises 12 residues. Germline CDR1 and CDR2: MDHEN and SYDVKM. CDR3 sequence: CAAGGPNYGYTF. CDR3 DNA sequence: TGTGCCGCAGGTGGGCCAAACTATGGCTACACCTTC.

The V gene is TRBV7-2, the J gene TRBJ2-4, with 10 bases identical to TRBD2. The V and J ends lost 1 base and 2 bases, in that order; junction bases with no gene match: 2. Germline loops: CDR1 SGHTA, CDR2 FQGNSA. The CDR3 spans 16 residues. The CDR3 bases are TGTGCCAGCAGCTTAGGAGCGGGGGGGACCAAAAACATTCAGTACTTC. Translated, it gives CASSLGAGGTKNIQYF.

This clonotype was seen a few times. The V call is TRBV6-5, the J call TRBJ1-1; a possible D gene is TRBD1 (6 bases). The V end was cut by 5 bases, the J end by 5 bases, with 15 bases between. This CDR3 spans 14 amino acids. Germline CDR1 MNHEY, CDR2 SVGAGI. The CDR3 sequence: CASSPWRGDTEAFF. In DNA, the CDR3 is TGTGCCAGCAGTCCTTGGAGGGGGGATACTGAAGCTTTCTTT.

CDR3 nucleotide sequence: TGCGCCAGCAGCCAAGTAGGTGGGTCTTATGAGCAGTTCTTC. Protein: CASSQVGGSYEQFF. The V gene is TRBV4-1, the J gene TRBJ2-1; D is uncertain. CDR3 length: 14 amino acids. V was clipped by 1 base and J by 8 bases, with 12 bases between them. Germline CDR1 and CDR2: MGHRA and YSYEKL.

This clonotype came up a few times. V and J are TRBV18 and TRBJ1-4, with TRBD1 as a possible D gene (5 bases). Germline V CDR1 and CDR2: KGHSH, LQKENI. V dropped 4 bases and J dropped 6 bases, with 9 bases sitting between them. The CDR3 is made up of 13 amino acids. The CDR3 coding sequence is TGTGCCAGCTCACAGGGGACGGATGAAAAACTGTTTTTT. It codes for CASSQGTDEKLFF.

This clonotype showed up just once. The V gene is TRBV7-8, the J gene TRBJ2-2; D is undetermined. CDR1 is SGHVS and CDR2 is FQNEAQ in the germline V gene. This CDR3 is built from 18 residues. The V and J ends lost 4 bases and 5 bases respectively, with 23 bases between them. The DNA for the CDR3 is TGTGCCAGCAGCTCCCCTTTTACTGAGACTCAACTAACCGGGGAGCTGTTTTTT. The encoded protein is CASSSPFTETQLTGELFF. The entire variable domain, with the rest obtained from reference TRBV7-8 and TRBJ2-2, is as follows: GAGVSQSPRYKVAKRGQDVALRCDPISGHVSLFWYQQALGQGPEFLTYFQNEAQLDKSGLPSDRFFAERPEGSVSTLKIQRTQQEDSAVYLCASSSPFTETQLTGELFFGEGSRLTVL.

This clonotype came up once. Compared with germline, one end of the junction differs, possibly owing to a read error. The chain joins TRBV12-3 or TRBV12-4 to TRBJ2-2; 8 nucleotides agree with TRBD2. This CDR3 is built from 17 residues. DNA of the CDR3: TGTGCCAGCAGCTTAGCGGGAAACGGGGCGAACACCGGGGAGCTGTTTTTT. This gives the protein CASSLAGNGANTGELFF.

This clonotype has more than one count but fewer than ten. The chain combines TRBV4-1 with TRBJ1-2; TRBD1 matches at 7 bases. Germline V gene sequence: CDR1 MGHRA, CDR2 YSYEKL. The CDR3 sequence is 15 residues long. Trimming cost V 2 bases and J 7 bases; bases outside gene matches: 10. Here the CDR3 DNA reads TGCGCCAGCAGCCAACCCTTGGCAGGGGGTGGTGGCTACACCTTC. Amino acids: CASSQPLAGGGGYTF.

The rearrangement joins TRBV7-2 to TRBJ2-1, with TRBD2 as a possible D gene (6 bases). V shed 2 bases and J shed 8 bases, with 13 bases lying between them. The CDR3 extends over 14 amino acids. Per the germline V gene, CDR1 is SGHTA and CDR2 is FQGNSA. For the CDR3, the DNA is TGTGCCAGCAGCTTATCGGAGGGAGTAGATGAGCAGTTCTTC. Residues: CASSLSEGVDEQFF.

V gene TRBV29-1 combines with J gene TRBJ1-2; D might be TRBD1 (6 bases). CDR3 length: 12 amino acids. Trimming stripped 7 bases from V and 2 bases from J, with 11 bases between. The V gene's germline CDR1 is SQVTM and CDR2 ANQGSEA. This chain's CDR3 is CSAPGQNYGYTF. DNA of the CDR3: TGCAGCGCCCCGGGACAAAACTATGGCTACACCTTC.